Listed below are T cell receptor beta chains from one sample, sequenced in a study of Graves' ophthalmopathy and Graves' hyperthyroidism. In TCRdb, the multiplex PCR reads were re-called with MiXCR into one record per CDR3 protein. The sample consists of under 400,000 distinct CDR3 sequences, 15% to 20% of them appearing once. Source material: peripheral blood. These receptors were collected from an adult man with Graves' ophthalmopathy. CDR3s include the opening cysteine and the closing phenylalanine or tryptophan. Some rows mark clone size as missing; the rest say once, few, many or name a class of expanded clone.

>TRBV27|many|TRBJ1-5
CASRPGRGSGPQHF
>TRBV24-1|many|TRBJ2-5
CATSDFGTGEETQYF
>TRBV27|many|TRBJ1-1
CASSLLGGRAEAFF
>TRBV6-1|few|TRBJ1-2
CASTVTGGWYGYTF
>TRBV5-1|many|TRBJ1-2
CASSLAGDYGYTF
>TRBV4-2|many|TRBJ2-7
CASSRRERDFSEQYF
>TRBV19|many|TRBJ2-7
CASSGLSSSYEQYF
>TRBV5-1|many|TRBJ2-7
CASSPTGGTHYEQYF
>TRBV7-2|many|TRBJ1-1
CASSLAPGVGTEAFF
>TRBV6-2/TRBV6-3|many|TRBJ1-2
CASSRDTDYGYTF
>TRBV3-1|many|TRBJ1-1
CASSQPTPGAEAFF
>TRBV19|many|TRBJ1-1
CASSATGDTEAFF
>TRBV6-1|-|TRBJ2-7
CASSVASGGGKYEQYF